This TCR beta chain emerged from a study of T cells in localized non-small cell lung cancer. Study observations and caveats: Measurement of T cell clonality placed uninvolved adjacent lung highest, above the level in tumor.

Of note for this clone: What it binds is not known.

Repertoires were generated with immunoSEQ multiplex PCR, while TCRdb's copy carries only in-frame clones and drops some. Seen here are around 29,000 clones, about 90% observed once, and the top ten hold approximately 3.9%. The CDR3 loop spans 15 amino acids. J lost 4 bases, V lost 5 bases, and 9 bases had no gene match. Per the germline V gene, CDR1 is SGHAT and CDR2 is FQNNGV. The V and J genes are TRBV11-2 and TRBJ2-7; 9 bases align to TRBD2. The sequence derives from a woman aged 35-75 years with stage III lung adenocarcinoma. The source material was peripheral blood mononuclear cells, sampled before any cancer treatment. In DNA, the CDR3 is TGTGCCAGCAGCCAGAGGGCTAGCGGGAAGTACGAGCAGTACTTC. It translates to CASSQRASGKYEQYF.